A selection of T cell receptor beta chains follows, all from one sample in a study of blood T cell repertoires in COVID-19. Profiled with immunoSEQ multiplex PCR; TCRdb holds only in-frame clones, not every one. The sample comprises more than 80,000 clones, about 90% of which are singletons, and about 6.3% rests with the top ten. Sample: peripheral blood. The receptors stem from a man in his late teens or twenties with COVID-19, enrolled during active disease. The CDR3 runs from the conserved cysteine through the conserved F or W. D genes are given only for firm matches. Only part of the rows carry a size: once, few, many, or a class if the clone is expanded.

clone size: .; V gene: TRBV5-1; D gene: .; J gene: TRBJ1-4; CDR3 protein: CASSYGGSGEKLFF; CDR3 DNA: TGCGCCAGCAGCTACGGGGGAAGTGGTGAAAAACTGTTTTTT
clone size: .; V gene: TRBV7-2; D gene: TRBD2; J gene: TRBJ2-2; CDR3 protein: CASSPRLAFTGELFF; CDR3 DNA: TGTGCCAGCAGCCCGCGACTAGCGTTCACCGGGGAGCTGTTTTTT
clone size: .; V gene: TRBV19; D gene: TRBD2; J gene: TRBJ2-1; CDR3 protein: CASKGWLAGGQGNNEQFF; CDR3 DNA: TGTGCCAGTAAAGGATGGCTAGCGGGAGGCCAGGGAAACAATGAGCAGTTCTTC
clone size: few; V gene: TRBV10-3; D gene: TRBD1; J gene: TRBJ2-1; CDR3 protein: CAIRTDRDVEQFF; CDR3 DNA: TGTGCCATCAGGACGGACAGGGATGTTGAGCAGTTCTTC
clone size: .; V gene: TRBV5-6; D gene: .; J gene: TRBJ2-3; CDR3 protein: CASSFRDFTDTQYF; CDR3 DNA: TGTGCCAGCAGCTTCCGGGACTTCACAGATACGCAGTATTTT
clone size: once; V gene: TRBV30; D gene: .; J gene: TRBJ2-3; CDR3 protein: CAWSAPWEPVRDTQYF; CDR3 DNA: TGTGCCTGGAGTGCCCCCTGGGAGCCGGTCCGAGATACGCAGTATTTT
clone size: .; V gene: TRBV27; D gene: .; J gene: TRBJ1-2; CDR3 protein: CASSFGANYGYTF; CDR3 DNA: TGTGCCAGCAGTTTCGGGGCTAACTATGGCTACACCTTC
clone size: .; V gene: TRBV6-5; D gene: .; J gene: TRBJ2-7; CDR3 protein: CASSSTRAAYEQYF; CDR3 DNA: TGTGCCAGCAGTTCCACTAGGGCCGCATACGAGCAGTACTTC
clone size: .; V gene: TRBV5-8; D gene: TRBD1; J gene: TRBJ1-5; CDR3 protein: CASSLSQGGQPQHF; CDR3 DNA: TGTGCCAGCAGCTTGTCACAGGGGGGTCAGCCCCAGCATTTT
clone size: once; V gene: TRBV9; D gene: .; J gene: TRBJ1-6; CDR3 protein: CASGVSYNSPLHF; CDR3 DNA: TGTGCTTCAGGGGTCTCCTATAATTCACCCCTCCACTTT
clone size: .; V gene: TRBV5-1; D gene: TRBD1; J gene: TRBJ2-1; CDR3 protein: CASSLLYRGPYNEQFF; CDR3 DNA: TGCGCCAGCAGCTTGCTATACAGGGGCCCCTACAATGAGCAGTTCTTC
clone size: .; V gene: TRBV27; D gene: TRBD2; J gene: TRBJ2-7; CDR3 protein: CASSPLAGRYEQYF; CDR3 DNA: TGTGCCAGCAGTCCGCTAGCGGGACGGTACGAGCAGTACTTC
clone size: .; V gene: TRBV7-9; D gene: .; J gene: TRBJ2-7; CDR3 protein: CASSLDVRSSEQYF; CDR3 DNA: TGTGCCAGCAGCCTAGACGTACGGTCCTCCGAGCAGTACTTC
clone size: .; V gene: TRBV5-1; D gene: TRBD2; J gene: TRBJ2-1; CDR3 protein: CASSPGLADEQFF; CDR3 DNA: TGCGCCAGCAGCCCGGGACTAGCGGATGAGCAGTTCTTC
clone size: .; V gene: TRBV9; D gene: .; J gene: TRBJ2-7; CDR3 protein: CASSTGLTSYEQYF; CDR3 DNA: TGTGCCAGCAGCACCGGACTTACATCCTACGAGCAGTACTTC
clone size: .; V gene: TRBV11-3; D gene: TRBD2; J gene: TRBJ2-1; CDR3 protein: CASSLVAGPYNEQFF; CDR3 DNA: TGTGCCAGCAGCTTAGTAGCGGGACCTTACAATGAGCAGTTCTTC
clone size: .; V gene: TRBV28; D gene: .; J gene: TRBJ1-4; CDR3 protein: CASTRRVPREKLLF; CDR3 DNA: TGTGCCAGCACTAGGCGGGTCCCGCGGGAAAAACTGCTTTTT
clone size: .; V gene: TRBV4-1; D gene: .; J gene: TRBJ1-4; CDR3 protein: CASSLLRVVTNEKLFF; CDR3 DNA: TGCGCCAGCAGCCTCCTTCGAGTTGTGACTAATGAAAAACTGTTTTTT
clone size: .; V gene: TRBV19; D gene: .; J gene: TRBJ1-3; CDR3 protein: CASTLGGTGNTIYF; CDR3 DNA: TGTGCCAGTACCCTCGGGGGTACGGGAAACACCATATATTTT
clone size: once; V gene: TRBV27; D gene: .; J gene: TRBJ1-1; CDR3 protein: CASGHRVVGTEAFF; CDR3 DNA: TGTGCCAGCGGACACAGGGTGGTCGGCACTGAAGCTTTCTTT
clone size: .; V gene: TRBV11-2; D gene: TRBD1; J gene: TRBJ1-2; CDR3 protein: CASSSLRGQGGYTF; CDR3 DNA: TGTGCCAGCAGCTCACTTAGGGGGCAGGGGGGCTACACCTTC
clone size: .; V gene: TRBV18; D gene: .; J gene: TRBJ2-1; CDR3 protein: CASSPPSGETPYNEQFF; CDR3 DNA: TGTGCCAGCTCACCACCGTCGGGGGAGACGCCCTACAATGAGCAGTTCTTC
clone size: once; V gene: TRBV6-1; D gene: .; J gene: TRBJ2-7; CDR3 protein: CASSEVGAGLSLEQYF; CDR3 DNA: TGTGCCAGCAGTGAAGTAGGGGCAGGACTAAGCCTCGAGCAGTACTTC
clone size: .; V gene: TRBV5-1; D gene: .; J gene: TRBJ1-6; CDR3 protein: CASSSGETYNSPLHF; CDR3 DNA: TGCGCCAGCAGCTCCGGGGAGACCTATAATTCACCCCTCCACTTT
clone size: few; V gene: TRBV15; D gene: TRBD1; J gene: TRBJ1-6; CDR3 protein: CATSRGGTGNSPLHF; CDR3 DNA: TGTGCCACCAGCAGAGGGGGGACAGGGAATTCACCCCTCCACTTT
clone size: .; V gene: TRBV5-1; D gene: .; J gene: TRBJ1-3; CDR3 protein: CASSPGVRLNSGNTIYF; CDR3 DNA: TGCGCCAGCAGCCCGGGAGTGCGGCTCAACTCTGGAAACACCATATATTTT
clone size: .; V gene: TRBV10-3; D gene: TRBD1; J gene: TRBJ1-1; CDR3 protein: CAISEQGASTEAFF; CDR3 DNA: TGTGCCATCAGTGAGCAGGGGGCTAGCACTGAAGCTTTCTTT
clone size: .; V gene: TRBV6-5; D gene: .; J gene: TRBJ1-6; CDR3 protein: CASSLGTPDNSPLHF; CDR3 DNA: TGTGCCAGCAGCCTCGGGACTCCTGATAATTCACCCCTCCACTTT
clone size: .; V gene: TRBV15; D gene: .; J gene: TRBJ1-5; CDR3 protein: CATSRDRSGGQPQHF; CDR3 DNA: TGTGCCACCAGCAGAGATAGATCGGGAGGTCAGCCCCAGCATTTT